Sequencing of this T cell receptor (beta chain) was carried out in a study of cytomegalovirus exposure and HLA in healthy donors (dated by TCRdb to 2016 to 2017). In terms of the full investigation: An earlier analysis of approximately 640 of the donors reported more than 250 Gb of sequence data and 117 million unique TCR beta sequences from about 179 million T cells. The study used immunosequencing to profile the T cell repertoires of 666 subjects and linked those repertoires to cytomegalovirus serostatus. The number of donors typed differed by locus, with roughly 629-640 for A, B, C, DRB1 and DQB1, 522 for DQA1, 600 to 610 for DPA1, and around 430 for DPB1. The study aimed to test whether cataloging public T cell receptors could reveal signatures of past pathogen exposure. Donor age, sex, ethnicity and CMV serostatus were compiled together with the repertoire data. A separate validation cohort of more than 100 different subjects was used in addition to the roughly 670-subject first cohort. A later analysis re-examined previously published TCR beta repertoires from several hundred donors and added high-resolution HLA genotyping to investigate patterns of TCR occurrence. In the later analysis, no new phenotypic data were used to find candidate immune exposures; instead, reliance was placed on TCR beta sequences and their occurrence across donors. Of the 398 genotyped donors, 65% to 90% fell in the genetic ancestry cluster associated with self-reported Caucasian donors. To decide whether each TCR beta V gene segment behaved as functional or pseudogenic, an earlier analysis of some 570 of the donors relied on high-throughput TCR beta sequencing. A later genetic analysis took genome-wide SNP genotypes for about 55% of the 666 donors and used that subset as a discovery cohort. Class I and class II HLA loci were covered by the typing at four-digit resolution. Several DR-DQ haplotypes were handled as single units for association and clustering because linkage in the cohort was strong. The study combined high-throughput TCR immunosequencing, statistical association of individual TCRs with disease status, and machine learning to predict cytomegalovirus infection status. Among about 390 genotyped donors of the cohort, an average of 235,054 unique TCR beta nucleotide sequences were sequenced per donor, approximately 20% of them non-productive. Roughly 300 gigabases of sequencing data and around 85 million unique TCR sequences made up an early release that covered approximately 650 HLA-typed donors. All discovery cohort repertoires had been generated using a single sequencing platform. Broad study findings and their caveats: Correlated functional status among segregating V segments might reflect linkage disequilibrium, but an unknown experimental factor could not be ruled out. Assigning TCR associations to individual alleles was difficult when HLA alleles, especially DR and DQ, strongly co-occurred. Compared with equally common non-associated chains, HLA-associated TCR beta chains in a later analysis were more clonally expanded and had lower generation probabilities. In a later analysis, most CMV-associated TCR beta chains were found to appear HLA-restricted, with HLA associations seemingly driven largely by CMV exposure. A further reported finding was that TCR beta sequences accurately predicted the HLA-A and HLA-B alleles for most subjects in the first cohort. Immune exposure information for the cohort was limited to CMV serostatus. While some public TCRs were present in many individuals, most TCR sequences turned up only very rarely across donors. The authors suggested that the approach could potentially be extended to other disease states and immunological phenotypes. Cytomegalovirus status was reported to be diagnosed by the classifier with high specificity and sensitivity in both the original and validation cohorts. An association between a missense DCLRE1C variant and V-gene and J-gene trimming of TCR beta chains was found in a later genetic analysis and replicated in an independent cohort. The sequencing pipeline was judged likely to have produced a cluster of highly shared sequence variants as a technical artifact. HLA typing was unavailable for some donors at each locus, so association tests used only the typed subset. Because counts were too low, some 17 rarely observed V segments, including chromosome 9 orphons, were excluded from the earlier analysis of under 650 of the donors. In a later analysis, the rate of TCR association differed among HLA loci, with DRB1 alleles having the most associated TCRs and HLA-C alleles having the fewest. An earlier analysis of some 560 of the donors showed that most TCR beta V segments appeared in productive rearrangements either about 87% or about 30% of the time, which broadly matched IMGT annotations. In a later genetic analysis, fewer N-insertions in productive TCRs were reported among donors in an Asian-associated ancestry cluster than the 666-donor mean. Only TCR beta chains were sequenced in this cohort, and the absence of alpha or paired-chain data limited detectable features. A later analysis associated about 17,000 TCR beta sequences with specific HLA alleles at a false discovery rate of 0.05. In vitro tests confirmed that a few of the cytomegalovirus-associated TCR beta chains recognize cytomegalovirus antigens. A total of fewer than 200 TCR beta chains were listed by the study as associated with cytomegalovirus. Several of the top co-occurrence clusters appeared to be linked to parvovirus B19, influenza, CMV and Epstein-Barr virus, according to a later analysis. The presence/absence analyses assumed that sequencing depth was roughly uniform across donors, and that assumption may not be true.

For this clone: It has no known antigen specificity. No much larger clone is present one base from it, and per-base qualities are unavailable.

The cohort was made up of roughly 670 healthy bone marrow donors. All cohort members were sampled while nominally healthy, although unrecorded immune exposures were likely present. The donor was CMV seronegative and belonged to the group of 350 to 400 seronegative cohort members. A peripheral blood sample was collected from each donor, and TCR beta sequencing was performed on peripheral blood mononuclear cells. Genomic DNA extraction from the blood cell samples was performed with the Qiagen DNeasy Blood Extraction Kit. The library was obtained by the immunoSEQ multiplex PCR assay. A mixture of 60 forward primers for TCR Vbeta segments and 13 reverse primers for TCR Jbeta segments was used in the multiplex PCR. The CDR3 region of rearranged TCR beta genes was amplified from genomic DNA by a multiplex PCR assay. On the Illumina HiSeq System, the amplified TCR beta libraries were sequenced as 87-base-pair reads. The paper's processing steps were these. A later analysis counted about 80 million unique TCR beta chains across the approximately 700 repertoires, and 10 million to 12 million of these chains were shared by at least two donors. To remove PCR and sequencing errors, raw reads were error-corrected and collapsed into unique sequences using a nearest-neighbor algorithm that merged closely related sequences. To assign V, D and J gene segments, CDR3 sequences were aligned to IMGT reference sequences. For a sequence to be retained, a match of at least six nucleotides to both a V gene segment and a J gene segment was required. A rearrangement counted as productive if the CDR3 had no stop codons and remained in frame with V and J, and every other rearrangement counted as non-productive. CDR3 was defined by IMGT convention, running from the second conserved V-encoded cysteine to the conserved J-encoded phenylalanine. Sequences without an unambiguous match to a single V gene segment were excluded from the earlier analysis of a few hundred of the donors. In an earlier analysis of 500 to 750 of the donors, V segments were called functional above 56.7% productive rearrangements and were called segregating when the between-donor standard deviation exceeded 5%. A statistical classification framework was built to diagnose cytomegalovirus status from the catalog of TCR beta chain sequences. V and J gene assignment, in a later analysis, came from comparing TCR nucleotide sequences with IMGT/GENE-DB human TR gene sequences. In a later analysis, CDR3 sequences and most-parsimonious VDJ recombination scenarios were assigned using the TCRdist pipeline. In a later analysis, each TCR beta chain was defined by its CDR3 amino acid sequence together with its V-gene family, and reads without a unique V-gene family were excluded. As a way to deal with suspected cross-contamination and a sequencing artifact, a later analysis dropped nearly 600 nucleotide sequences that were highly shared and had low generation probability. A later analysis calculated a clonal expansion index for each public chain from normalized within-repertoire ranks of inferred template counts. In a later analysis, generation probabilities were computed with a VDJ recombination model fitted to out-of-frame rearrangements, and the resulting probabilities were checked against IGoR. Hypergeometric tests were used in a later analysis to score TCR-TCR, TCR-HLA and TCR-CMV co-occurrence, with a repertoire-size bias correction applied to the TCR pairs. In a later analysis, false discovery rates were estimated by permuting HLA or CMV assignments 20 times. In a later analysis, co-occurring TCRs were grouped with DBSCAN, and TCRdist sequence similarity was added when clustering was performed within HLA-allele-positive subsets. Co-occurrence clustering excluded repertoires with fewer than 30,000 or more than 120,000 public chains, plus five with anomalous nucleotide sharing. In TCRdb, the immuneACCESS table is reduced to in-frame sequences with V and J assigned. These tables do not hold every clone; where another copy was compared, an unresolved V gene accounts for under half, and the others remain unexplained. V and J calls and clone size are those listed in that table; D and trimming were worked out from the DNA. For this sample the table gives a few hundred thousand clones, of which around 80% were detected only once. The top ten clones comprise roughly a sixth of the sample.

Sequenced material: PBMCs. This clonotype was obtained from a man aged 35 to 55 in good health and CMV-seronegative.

CDR3 loop: CASRLSSNQPQHF. The DNA is as follows: TGTGCCAGTAGGTTGTCTTCGAATCAGCCCCAGCATTTT. Here the chain combines TRBV19 and TRBJ1-5, with no reliable assignment of the D segment. In the germline V gene (reference sequence), CDR1 corresponds to LNHDA and CDR2 to SQIVND. The CDR3 spans 13 residues, from the cysteine through the phenylalanine. The kept DNA is CDR3 alone, 39 bases in frame from the first base. Trimming removed 6 bases from V and 4 bases from J, leaving 10 bases between the germline ends.